Reported below is one T cell receptor beta chain. Clones were sequenced by immunoSEQ multiplex PCR, and TCRdb holds only the in-frame ones, with some missing. Of 80,000 to 130,000 clones detected, over 80% appear once; the ten largest clones hold approximately 0.88%. The sample comes from a study of PD-L1 blockade in urothelial cancer. The CDR3 is made up of 16 amino acids. The germline V gene encodes CDR1 MDHEN and CDR2 SYDVKM. V lost 5 bases and J lost 1; bases outside the gene matches: 10. Pretreatment and on-treatment samples were taken, numbering 1 to 8 per patient. Material: PBMCs, obtained around atezolizumab (anti-PD-L1) treatment. The TCR sequence derives from a woman aged 80 or older with urothelial cancer. The gene calls are TRBV28 and TRBJ1-1; TRBD1 agrees at 7 bases. CDR3 in amino acids: CASSTVYRGPNTEAFF. As DNA, the CDR3 is TGTGCCAGCAGTACCGTATACAGGGGACCGAACACTGAAGCTTTCTTT.